This T cell receptor (beta chain) comes out of a study of blood T cell repertoires in COVID-19. Study processing details: Reference gene primer amplification in the assay estimated nucleated cell counts. The assay was immunoSEQ multiplex PCR, and TCRdb's table has in-frame clones only and misses some. V, J and clone size are taken as reported in that table, and D and trimming were inferred from the DNA itself. The sample records some 100,000 clones, roughly 80% being singletons. The CDR3 has 13 amino acids. The sequence came from a human donor in a cohort sampled during active COVID-19. Sequences were obtained from peripheral blood. The gene calls are TRBV21-1 and TRBJ1-2. TRBV21-1 is annotated as a pseudogene. The CDR3 DNA is TGTGCCAGCAGCAAGGGTACCGGGATGGGCTACACCTTC. Translation: CASSKGTGMGYTF.